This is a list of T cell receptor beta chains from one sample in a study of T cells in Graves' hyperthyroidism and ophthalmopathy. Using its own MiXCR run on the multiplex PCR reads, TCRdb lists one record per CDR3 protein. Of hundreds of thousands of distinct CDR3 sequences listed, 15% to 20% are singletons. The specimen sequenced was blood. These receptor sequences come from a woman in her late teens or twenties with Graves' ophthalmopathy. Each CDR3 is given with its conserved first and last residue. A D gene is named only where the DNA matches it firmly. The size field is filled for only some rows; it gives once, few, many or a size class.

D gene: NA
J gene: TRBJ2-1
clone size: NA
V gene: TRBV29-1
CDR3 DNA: TGCAGCGTAAGGTGGGATGAGCAGTTCTTC
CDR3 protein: CSVRWDEQFF

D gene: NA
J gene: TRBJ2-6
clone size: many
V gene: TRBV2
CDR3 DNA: TGTGCCAGCAGCAAACAGGGACCCGGGGCCAACGTCCTGACTTTC
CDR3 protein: CASSKQGPGANVLTF

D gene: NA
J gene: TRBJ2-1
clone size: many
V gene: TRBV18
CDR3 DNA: TGTGCCAGCACCCCCCTAGCGTTCTCCTACAATGAGCAGTTCTTC
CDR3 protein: CASTPLAFSYNEQFF

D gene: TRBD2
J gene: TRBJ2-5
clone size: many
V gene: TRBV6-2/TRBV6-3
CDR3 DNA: TGTGCCAGCAGTTACGGGCTAGCGGGGGTTTACTTC
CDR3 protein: CASSYGLAGVYF

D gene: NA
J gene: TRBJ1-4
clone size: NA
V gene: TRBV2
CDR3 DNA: TGTGCCAGCAAGGGGGAAAGTGAAAAACTGTTTTTT
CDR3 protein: CASKGESEKLFF

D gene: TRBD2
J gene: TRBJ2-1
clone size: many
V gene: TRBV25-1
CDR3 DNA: TGTGCCAGCAGTGATTCTATAGCGGGAGCCGGCTACAATGAGCAGTTCTTC
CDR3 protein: CASSDSIAGAGYNEQFF

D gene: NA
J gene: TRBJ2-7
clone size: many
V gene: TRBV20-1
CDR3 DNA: TGCAGAGCCAAGGGACTCCCCTCCTACGAGCAGTACTTC
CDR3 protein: CRAKGLPSYEQYF

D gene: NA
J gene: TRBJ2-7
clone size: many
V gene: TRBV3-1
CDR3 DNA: TGTGCCAGCAGCCAGTTAATCAAAGGGTTCTCCTACGAGCAGTACTTC
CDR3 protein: CASSQLIKGFSYEQYF

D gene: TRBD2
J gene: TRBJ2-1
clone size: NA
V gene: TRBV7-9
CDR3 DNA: TGTGCCAGCAGCTTGGTCGGCGGGGGGGCTTGGGAGCAGTTCTTC
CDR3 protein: CASSLVGGGAWEQFF

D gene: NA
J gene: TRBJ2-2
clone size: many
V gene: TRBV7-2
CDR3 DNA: TGTGCCAGCAGCCCCCGGCGAGGGAGCACGAACACCGGGGAGCTGTTTTTT
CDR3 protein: CASSPRRGSTNTGELFF

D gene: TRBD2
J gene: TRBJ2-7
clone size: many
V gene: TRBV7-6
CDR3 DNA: TGTGCCAGCAGCTTAACAGCAGCGGGGGTGACCTACGAGCAGTACTTC
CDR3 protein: CASSLTAAGVTYEQYF

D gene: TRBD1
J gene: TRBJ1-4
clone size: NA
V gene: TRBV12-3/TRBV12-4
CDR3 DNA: TGTGCCAGCAGTTTGAGGACAGGGGGGTGGAGTAATGAAAAACTGTTTTTT
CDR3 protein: CASSLRTGGWSNEKLFF

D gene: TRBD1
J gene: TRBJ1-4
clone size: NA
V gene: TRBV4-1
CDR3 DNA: TGCGCCAGCAGCCAAGGGTCAGGACAGGGGTTTTTTGTGGGCGCTAATGAAAAACTGTTTTTT
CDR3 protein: CASSQGSGQGFFVGANEKLFF

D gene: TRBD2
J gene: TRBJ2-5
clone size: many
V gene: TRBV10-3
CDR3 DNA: TGTGCCATCAGTGAGTTCCGGGGGGAAGAGACCCAGTACTTC
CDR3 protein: CAISEFRGEETQYF

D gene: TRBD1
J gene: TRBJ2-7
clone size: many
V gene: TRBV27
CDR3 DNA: TGTGCCAGCGCCTACCCCTTAAGGACAGGGGCCTACGAGCAGTACTTC
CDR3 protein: CASAYPLRTGAYEQYF

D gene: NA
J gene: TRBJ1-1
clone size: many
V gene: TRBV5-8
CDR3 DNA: TGTGCCAGCAGCTTGGGACTACTGAACACTGAAGCTTTCTTT
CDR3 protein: CASSLGLLNTEAFF

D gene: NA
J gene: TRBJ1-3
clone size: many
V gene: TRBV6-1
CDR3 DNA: TGTGCCAGCAGGTTCCATTCGGCTGGAAACACCATATATTTT
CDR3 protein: CASRFHSAGNTIYF

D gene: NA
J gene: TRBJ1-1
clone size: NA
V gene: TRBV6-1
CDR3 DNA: TGTGCCACCCTCCAGGGATTACAAGCTTTCTTT
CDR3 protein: CATLQGLQAFF

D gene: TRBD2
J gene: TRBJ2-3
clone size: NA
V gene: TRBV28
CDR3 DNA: TGTGCCAGCAGTCGTCGTAGCGGGAGGACCGGAGGCACAGATACGCAGTATTTT
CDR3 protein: CASSRRSGRTGGTDTQYF

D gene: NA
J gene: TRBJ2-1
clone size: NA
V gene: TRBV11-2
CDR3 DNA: TGTGCCAGCAGCTTAGCACGGGGACCCAATGAGCAGTTCTTC
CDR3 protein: CASSLARGPNEQFF

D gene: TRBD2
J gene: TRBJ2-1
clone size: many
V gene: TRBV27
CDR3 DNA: TGTGCCAGCACCCCTGATAGAGCGGGAGGGAATGAGCAGTTCTTC
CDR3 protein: CASTPDRAGGNEQFF

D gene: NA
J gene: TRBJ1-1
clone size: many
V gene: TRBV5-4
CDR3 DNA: TGTGCCAGCAGCTTGGGGCAGGGTCGGACAAACACTGAAGCTTTCTTT
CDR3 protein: CASSLGQGRTNTEAFF

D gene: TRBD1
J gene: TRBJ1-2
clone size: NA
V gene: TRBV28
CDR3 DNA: TGTGCCAGCAGCCCTTCAGGACAGGGGGATGGCTACACCTTC
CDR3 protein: CASSPSGQGDGYTF

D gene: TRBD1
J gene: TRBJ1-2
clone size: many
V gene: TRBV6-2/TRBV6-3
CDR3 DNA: TGTGCCAGCAGCCGGGACAGGGGGCAAGGCTACACCTTC
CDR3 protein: CASSRDRGQGYTF

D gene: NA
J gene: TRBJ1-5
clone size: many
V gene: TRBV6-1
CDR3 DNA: TGTGCCAGCAGTGAACGGGAGGGACAGCCCCAGCATTTT
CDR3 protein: CASSEREGQPQHF

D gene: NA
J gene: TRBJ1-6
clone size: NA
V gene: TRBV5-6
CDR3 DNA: TGTGCCAGCAGCTTCGAGCAGGGTATTTCACCCCTCCACTTT
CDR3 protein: CASSFEQGISPLHF

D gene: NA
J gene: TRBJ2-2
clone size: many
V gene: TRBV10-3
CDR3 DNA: TGTGCCATCCTCCGATCTTCCACCGGGGAGCTGTTTTTT
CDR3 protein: CAILRSSTGELFF

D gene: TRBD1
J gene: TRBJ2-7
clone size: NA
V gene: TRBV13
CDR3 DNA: TGTGCCAGCAGCTTAGCAGGGACAGGGGGGAACTACGAGCAGTACTTC
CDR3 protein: CASSLAGTGGNYEQYF

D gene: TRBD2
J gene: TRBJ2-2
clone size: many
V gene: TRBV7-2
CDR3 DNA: TGTGCCAGCAGCCTAGCGGGGGGGCCCGGGGAGCTGTTTTTT
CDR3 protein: CASSLAGGPGELFF

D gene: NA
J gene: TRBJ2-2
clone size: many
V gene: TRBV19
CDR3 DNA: TGTGCCAGTAGTTTTGACAACCAGAACACCGGGGAGCTGTTTTTT
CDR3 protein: CASSFDNQNTGELFF

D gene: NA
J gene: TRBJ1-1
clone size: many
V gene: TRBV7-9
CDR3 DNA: TGTGCCAGCAGCTTGGAGAGCACTGAAGCTTTCTTT
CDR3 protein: CASSLESTEAFF

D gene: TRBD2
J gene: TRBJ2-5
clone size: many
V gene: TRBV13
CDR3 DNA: TGTGCCAGCAGCTTAGGAGCGGGGGGGCCGTCAGAGACCCAGTACTTC
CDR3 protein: CASSLGAGGPSETQYF

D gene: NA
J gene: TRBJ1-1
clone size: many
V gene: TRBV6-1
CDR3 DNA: TGTGCCAGTTACAAATCAGGGGCCAGGACTGAAGCTTTCTTT
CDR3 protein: CASYKSGARTEAFF

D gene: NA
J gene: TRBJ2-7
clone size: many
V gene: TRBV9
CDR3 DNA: TGTGCCAGCAGCGTAGATACGGAAAACGACGAGCAGTACTTC
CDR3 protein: CASSVDTENDEQYF

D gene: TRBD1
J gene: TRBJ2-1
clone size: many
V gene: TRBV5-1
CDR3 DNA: TGCGCCAGCAGCCCGCGAGGGACAGATTCTTGGAATGAGCAGTTCTTC
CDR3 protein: CASSPRGTDSWNEQFF

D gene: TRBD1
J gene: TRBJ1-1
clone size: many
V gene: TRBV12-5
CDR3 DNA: TGTGCTAGTGGTTTGGGGGCGGGACAGGGGGCTGAAGCTTTCTTT
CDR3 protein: CASGLGAGQGAEAFF

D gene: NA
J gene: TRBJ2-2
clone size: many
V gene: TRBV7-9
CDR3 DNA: TGTGCCAGCAGCGAGCACACGGCACACGGGGAGCTGTTTTTT
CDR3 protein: CASSEHTAHGELFF

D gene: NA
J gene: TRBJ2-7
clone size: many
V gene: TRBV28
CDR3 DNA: TGTGCCAGCGGTTCTGTATCGGACCTAACATACGAGCAGTACTTC
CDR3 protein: CASGSVSDLTYEQYF

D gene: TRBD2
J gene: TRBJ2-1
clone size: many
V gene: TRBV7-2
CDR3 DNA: TGTGCCAGCAGCTATGACCGGGCGGGGGGCAATGAGCAGTTCTTC
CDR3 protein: CASSYDRAGGNEQFF

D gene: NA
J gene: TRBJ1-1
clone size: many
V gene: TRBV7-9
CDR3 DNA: TGTGCCAGCAGCTATCTGAACACTGAAGCTTTCTTT
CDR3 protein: CASSYLNTEAFF